Included here is one TCR beta chain sequence, with context. This sample is part of a study of siplizumab effects on memory and regulatory T cells. Repertoires were generated with immunoSEQ multiplex PCR, while TCRdb's copy carries only in-frame clones and drops some. Among tens of thousands of clones listed, more than 85% were seen once. The CDR3 has 15 amino acids. Germline CDR1 and CDR2: SGDLS and YYNGEE. V was trimmed by 2 bases and J by 0 bases, leaving 12 bases between them. This TCR was sampled from a human donor in good health. V gene TRBV9 combines with J gene TRBJ2-7; D perhaps matches TRBD2 (5 bases). The specimen was naive CD8+ T cells sorted from blood. In nucleotides, the CDR3 is TGTGCCAGCAGCGTCAGCGGTTTGAGCTCCTACGAGCAGTACTTC. As protein: CASSVSGLSSYEQYF.